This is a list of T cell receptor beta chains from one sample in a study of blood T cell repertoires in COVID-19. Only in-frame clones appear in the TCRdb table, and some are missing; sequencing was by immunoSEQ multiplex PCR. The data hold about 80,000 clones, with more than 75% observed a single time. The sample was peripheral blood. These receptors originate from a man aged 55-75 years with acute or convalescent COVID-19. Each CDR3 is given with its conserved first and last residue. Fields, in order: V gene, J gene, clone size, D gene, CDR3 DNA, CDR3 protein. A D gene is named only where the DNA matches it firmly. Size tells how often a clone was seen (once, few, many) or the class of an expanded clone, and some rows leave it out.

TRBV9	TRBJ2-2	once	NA	TGTGCCAGCAGCGTGGCTACCAGCGAAATCACCGGGGAGCTGTTTTTT	CASSVATSEITGELFF
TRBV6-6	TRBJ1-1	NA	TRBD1	TGTGCCAGCAGTTACGACCCACAGGGGGCTCAGCGGATTGGTTTCTTT	CASSYDPQGAQRIGFF
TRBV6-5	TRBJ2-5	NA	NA	TGTGCCAGCAGTACCGGGACAATAGTAGAGACCCAGTACTTC	CASSTGTIVETQYF
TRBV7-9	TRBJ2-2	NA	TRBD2	TGTGCCAGCAGCTTAGGACTAGCCGTCGGGGAGCTGTTTTTT	CASSLGLAVGELFF
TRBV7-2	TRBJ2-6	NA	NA	TGTGCCAGCAGCTTAGCTCGAGGGCAGGGGATCCTTCCCTACTCTGGGGCCAACGTCCTGACTTTC	CASSLARGQGILPYSGANVLTF
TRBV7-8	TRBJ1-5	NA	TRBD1	TGTGCCAGCAGCCAGACAGGGAGCAATCAGCCCCAGCATTTT	CASSQTGSNQPQHF
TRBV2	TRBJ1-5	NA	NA	TGTGCCAGCAGGCCGACAGGAAATAGCAATCAGCCCCAGCATTTT	CASRPTGNSNQPQHF
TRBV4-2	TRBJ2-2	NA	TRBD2	TGTGCCAGCAGCCAAGTAACTAGCGGGAGATCCACCGGGGAGCTGTTTTTT	CASSQVTSGRSTGELFF
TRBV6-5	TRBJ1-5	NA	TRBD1	TGTGCCAGCAGTCTACAGGGGGACAATCAGCCCCAGCATTTT	CASSLQGDNQPQHF
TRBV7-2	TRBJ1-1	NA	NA	TGTGCCAGCAGCCTTCACAGCTCGGTGAACACTGAAGCTTTCTTT	CASSLHSSVNTEAFF
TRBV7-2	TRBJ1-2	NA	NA	TGTGCCAGCAGCATATCCCGGGGAGGGGAAGATGGCTACACCTTC	CASSISRGGEDGYTF
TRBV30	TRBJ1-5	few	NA	TGTGCCTGGAGTCTTGGGAGTCAGCCCCAGCATTTT	CAWSLGSQPQHF
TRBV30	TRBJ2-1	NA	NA	TGTGCCTGGACCCCGGGACTCCTAGGGCCCAATGAGCAGTTCTTC	CAWTPGLLGPNEQFF
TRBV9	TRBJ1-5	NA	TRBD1	TGTGCCAGCAGCGTAGACGGGACAGAGGCTCGCCCCCAGCATTTT	CASSVDGTEARPQHF
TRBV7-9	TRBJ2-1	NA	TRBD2	TGTGCCAGCAGCTTATCACTAGCGGGGGGGATTCCGTTCTTC	CASSLSLAGGIPFF
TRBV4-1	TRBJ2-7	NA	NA	TGCGCCAGCAGCCAGGGACTCCTTGCCTCCTACGAGCAGTACTTC	CASSQGLLASYEQYF
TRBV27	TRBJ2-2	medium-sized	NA	TGTGCCAGCAGTCCTTCCCGGGGTGTCACCGGGGAGCTGTTTTTT	CASSPSRGVTGELFF
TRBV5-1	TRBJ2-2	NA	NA	TGCGCCAGCAGCTCCACTGAGGCCGGGGAGCTGTTTTTT	CASSSTEAGELFF
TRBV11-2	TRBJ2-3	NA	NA	TGTGCCAGCAGCTTAGCGGGGAGCACAGATACGCAGTATTTT	CASSLAGSTDTQYF
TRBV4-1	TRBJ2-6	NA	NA	TGCGCCAGCAGCCAAGTGGGGCAGCTCTCTGGGGCCAACGTCCTGACTTTC	CASSQVGQLSGANVLTF
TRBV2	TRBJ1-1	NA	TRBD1	TGTGCCAGCAGTGAAGGGACAGGGGGAATTGAAGCTTTCTTT	CASSEGTGGIEAFF
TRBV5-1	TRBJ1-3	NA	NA	TGCGCCAGCAGCTTATCAGGGTCGGAAAACACCATATATTTT	CASSLSGSENTIYF
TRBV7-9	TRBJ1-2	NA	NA	TGTGCCAGCAGCACTCTTGGGATCAGGGAAAATGGCTACACCTTC	CASSTLGIRENGYTF
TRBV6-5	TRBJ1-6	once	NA	TGTGCCAGCAGTTACTCCGTGGCGGACAGTGATTCACCCCTCCACTTT	CASSYSVADSDSPLHF
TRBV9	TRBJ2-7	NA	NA	TGTGCCAGCAGCAGAACCGTTAGCTCCTACGAGCAGTACTTC	CASSRTVSSYEQYF
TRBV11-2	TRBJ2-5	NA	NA	TGTGCCAGCAGCCGCGAGCAGACCCAGTACTTC	CASSREQTQYF
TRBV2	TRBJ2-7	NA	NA	TGTGCCAGCAGTGGTTCAGGTTACGAGCAGTACTTC	CASSGSGYEQYF
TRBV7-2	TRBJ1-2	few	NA	TGTGCCAGCAGCTTAAAGCAAGGGGCAAACTATGGCTACACCTTC	CASSLKQGANYGYTF
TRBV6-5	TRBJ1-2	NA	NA	TGTGCCAGCAGCGACAGGCTATATGGCTACACCTTC	CASSDRLYGYTF
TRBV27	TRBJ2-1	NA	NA	TGTGCCAGCAGTGTCAGGGTCCCTCCCTACAATGAGCAGTTCTTC	CASSVRVPPYNEQFF
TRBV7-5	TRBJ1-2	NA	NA	TGTGCCAGAAGCTTAACCGGGAAGGGTGGCTACACCTTC	CARSLTGKGGYTF
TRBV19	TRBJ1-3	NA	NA	TGTGCCAGTACTTTCGGGGAAAGCTCTGGAAACACCATATATTTT	CASTFGESSGNTIYF
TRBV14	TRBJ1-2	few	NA	TGTGCCAGCAGCCCGGGATATAACTATGGCTACACCTTC	CASSPGYNYGYTF
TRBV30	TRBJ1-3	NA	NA	TGTGCCGGGCGTCAGAGCTCTGGAAACACCATATATTTT	CAGRQSSGNTIYF
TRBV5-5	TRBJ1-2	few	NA	TGTGCCAGCAGCTTGATGGGCAGCTCTAACTATGGCTACACCTTC	CASSLMGSSNYGYTF
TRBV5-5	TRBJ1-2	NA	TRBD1	TGTGCCAGCAGCTCGGACAGGCCTGAAACCTTC	CASSSDRPETF
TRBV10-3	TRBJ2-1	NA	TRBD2	TGTGCCATCAGTGGGAGCGGGAGAGACAATGAGCAGTTCTTC	CAISGSGRDNEQFF
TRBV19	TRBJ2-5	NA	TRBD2	TGTGCCAGTAGTATCATGGCGGGGGGTCGAGAGACCCAGTACTTC	CASSIMAGGRETQYF
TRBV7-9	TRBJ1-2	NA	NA	TGTGCCAGCAGCTTATTTGGGACCCAGGGGTCGACCACCTTC	CASSLFGTQGSTTF
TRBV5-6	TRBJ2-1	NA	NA	TGTGCCAGCAGCGGTGAGGCGCGGGAGCAGTTCTTC	CASSGEAREQFF
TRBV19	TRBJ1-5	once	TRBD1	TGTGCCAGTAGTTTTTCCGGGACAGGGGGCATCAATCAGCCCCAGCATTTT	CASSFSGTGGINQPQHF
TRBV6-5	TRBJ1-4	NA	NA	TGTGCCAGCACCGACTCAAGTGAAAAACTGTTTTTT	CASTDSSEKLFF
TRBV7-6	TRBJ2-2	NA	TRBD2	TGTGCCAGCAGCTCCCGGACTAGCGGGGGGGACAACACCGGGGAGCTGTTTTTT	CASSSRTSGGDNTGELFF